These T cell receptor beta chains were read from a single sample in a study of T cells in localized non-small cell lung cancer. Clones were sequenced by immunoSEQ multiplex PCR, and TCRdb holds only the in-frame ones, with some missing. This sample has 50,000 to 60,000 clones, with about three quarters found just once. Source: PBMCs, taken before any cancer treatment. The receptors were gathered from a woman aged 40-69 years with stage II lung adenocarcinoma. Each CDR3 is given with its conserved first and last residue. The order of the fields is J gene, V gene, D gene, CDR3 protein, CDR3 DNA. The D gene is left open where the match is weak.

TRBJ1-1 | TRBV28 | - | CASISPPAEAFF | TGTGCCAGCATTTCCCCCCCGGCTGAAGCTTTCTTT
TRBJ1-4 | TRBV7-2 | - | CASSAGLNEKLFF | TGTGCCAGCAGCGCAGGGCTTAATGAAAAACTGTTTTTT
TRBJ1-2 | TRBV7-2 | - | CASSPTPGPYGYTF | TGTGCCAGCAGCCCCACCCCGGGGCCCTATGGCTACACCTTC
TRBJ1-6 | TRBV5-8 | TRBD1 | CASSLFPTGTGAYNSPLHF | TGTGCCAGCAGCTTGTTTCCTACCGGGACAGGGGCCTATAATTCACCCCTCCACTTT
TRBJ1-1 | TRBV18 | TRBD1 | CASSPPRQGAVNTEAFF | TGTGCCAGCTCACCACCCCGTCAGGGGGCGGTGAACACTGAAGCTTTCTTT
TRBJ1-4 | TRBV5-8 | TRBD1 | CASRSGDPGQLNEKLFF | TGTGCCAGCAGGTCTGGAGACCCGGGACAGCTTAATGAAAAACTGTTTTTT
TRBJ2-2 | TRBV7-3 | TRBD1 | CASTKRGTGGTGELFF | TGTGCCAGCACCAAGAGAGGGACAGGGGGCACCGGGGAGCTGTTTTTT
TRBJ1-1 | TRBV29-1 | - | CSVVLYAMNTEAFF | TGCAGCGTTGTATTGTACGCTATGAACACTGAAGCTTTCTTT
TRBJ2-2 | TRBV7-3 | TRBD1 | CASSRQGDTGELFF | TGTGCCAGCAGCCGACAGGGAGACACCGGGGAGCTGTTTTTT
TRBJ2-2 | TRBV7-9 | - | CASSLDAKTGELFF | TGTGCCAGCAGCTTAGACGCTAAAACCGGGGAGCTGTTTTTT
TRBJ2-5 | TRBV6-1 | - | CATSLTPRETQYF | TGTGCCACCTCTTTGACCCCGCGCGAGACCCAGTACTTC
TRBJ2-3 | TRBV28 | - | CASSLGVDGTDTQYF | TGTGCCAGCAGTCTTGGGGTGGACGGCACAGATACGCAGTATTTT
TRBJ1-5 | TRBV30 | - | CAWSEDGQRNQPQHF | TGTGCCTGGAGTGAGGACGGACAGAGGAATCAGCCCCAGCATTTT